A selection of T cell receptor beta chains follows, all from one sample in a study of tumor-infiltrating lymphocytes in primary liver carcinoma. TCRdb independently ran MiXCR on the multiplex PCR reads; one entry per CDR3 protein. The sample lists roughly 53,000 distinct CDR3 sequences, 70% to 80% occurring once. Sequencing was carried out using liver tumor tissue from sampling region 2. These receptor sequences come from a man between 40 and 49 years old with primary liver carcinoma and hepatitis B virus infection. The CDR3 runs from the conserved cysteine through the conserved F or W. Fields, in order: J gene, V gene, D gene, clone size, CDR3 DNA, CDR3 protein. A D gene is named only where the DNA matches it firmly. A row's size may be missing; if present it is once, few, many or a size class.

TRBJ1-6	TRBV2	.	once	TGTGACAGCAGTTTGGACAGACTCAATTCACCCCTCCACTTT	CDSSLDRLNSPLHF
TRBJ2-2	TRBV20-1	TRBD1	.	TGCAGTGCTTCCCCCGGGACAGGGAACACCGGGGAGCTGTTTTTT	CSASPGTGNTGELFF
TRBJ2-1	TRBV6-5	.	.	TGTGCCAGCGATCCATTAGCTTCCTACGATGAGCAGTTCTTC	CASDPLASYDEQFF
TRBJ2-3	TRBV11-2	.	.	TGTGCCAGCAGCCCCGATAACCCCCTGCAGATAGCGAGTAGCACAGATACGCAGTATTTT	CASSPDNPLQIASSTDTQYF
TRBJ2-7	TRBV6-1	.	.	TGTGCCAGCAGTTGCCAGTCAACCCCTCTCGGGCAGTACTTC	CASSCQSTPLGQYF
TRBJ2-7	TRBV28	.	.	TGTGCCAGCAGTTTCGCGGGAAGTTACGAGCAGTACTTC	CASSFAGSYEQYF
TRBJ2-1	TRBV5-6	.	.	TGTGTCAGCAGAATCGGGGCGGTGGGCAATGAGCAGTTCTTC	CVSRIGAVGNEQFF
TRBJ2-1	TRBV29-1	.	.	TGCAGCGTTGATGGGCTAGCAGGAGTCAATGTGCAGTTCTTC	CSVDGLAGVNVQFF
TRBJ2-3	TRBV20-1	TRBD2	.	TGCAGTGCTAGTGGTGGCGGGGGTGACACAGATACGCAGTATTTT	CSASGGGGDTDTQYF
TRBJ2-1	TRBV11-2	.	.	TGTGCCAGCACCTCACAGGGCAATGTGCAGTTCTTC	CASTSQGNVQFF
TRBJ2-3	TRBV6-5	.	once	TGTGCCTGCAGTCTAGCCCTTTCGACAGATACGCAGTATTTT	CACSLALSTDTQYF
TRBJ1-2	TRBV10-1	.	.	TGTGCCAGCAGTGTGTACAGGGACTATGGCTACACGTTC	CASSVYRDYGYTF
TRBJ1-5	TRBV4-1	.	.	TGCGCCAGCAGCCAAAACCAGTTAGGTGGCAATCAGCCCCAGCATTTT	CASSQNQLGGNQPQHF
TRBJ2-2	TRBV29-1	.	.	TGCAGCGTTGACCAAGGGTTCGGGAAGCTGTTTTTT	CSVDQGFGKLFF
TRBJ2-2	TRBV7-8	TRBD2	.	TGTGCGAGCAGCGACGGACTAGCGGGTACCGGGAAGCTGTTTTTT	CASSDGLAGTGKLFF
TRBJ2-3	TRBV11-3	.	.	TGTGCCAACAGCTCGGGTGAGGCAGATGCGCAGTATTTT	CANSSGEADAQYF
TRBJ2-2	TRBV6-4	.	once	TGTGCCAGCAGTGACTCCGGGACAAGGGGAGAGGCCGGGGAGCTGTTTTTT	CASSDSGTRGEAGELFF
TRBJ1-5	TRBV6-5	TRBD1	.	TGTGCCAGCAGTAAGACAGAGGGGGCTCAGCCCCAGCATTTT	CASSKTEGAQPQHF
TRBJ1-1	TRBV19	.	.	TGTGCCAGTAGTATACAGTCAGCGGACACCGTCCAAGCTTTCTTT	CASSIQSADTVQAFF
TRBJ2-7	TRBV6-6	TRBD2	.	TGTATCAGCAGTGGGGGGGGAGGTCCCTCCCGATACGAGCAGTACTTC	CISSGGGGPSRYEQYF
TRBJ2-3	TRBV15	TRBD2	.	TGTGCCACCAGCGGGTACCTAGTGGGAGGGCCTTATGAGGCAGATACGCAGGATTTT	CATSGYLVGGPYEADTQDF
TRBJ2-1	TRBV11-2	.	.	TGTGTCAGAGTACTAGGGAACCTCCGGGGACATGAGCAGTTCTTC	CVRVLGNLRGHEQFF
TRBJ2-7	TRBV5-4	TRBD1	many	TGTGCCAGCAGCTTGGAGGGGGCGCTTGGCTACGAGCAGTACTTC	CASSLEGALGYEQYF
TRBJ1-1	TRBV28	.	.	TGCGCCAACAGTTCCTCTCTTATATCGGGGTTTAACCCGAACACTGAAGCTTTCTTT	CANSSSLISGFNPNTEAFF
TRBJ2-6	TRBV6-5	.	.	TGTGCCAGCATGGCAGAGAACAGATCCGGGGCCAACGTCCTGACTTTC	CASMAENRSGANVLTF
TRBJ1-5	TRBV6-1	.	many	TGTGCCAGCAGTGAAGGGGGCGGCAATCAGCCCCAGCATTTT	CASSEGGGNQPQHF
TRBJ2-1	TRBV29-1	TRBD2	many	TGCAGCGCGGCTCTAGCGGGAGAATCTGATGAGCAGTTCTTC	CSAALAGESDEQFF
TRBJ2-7	TRBV18	.	.	TGTGCCAGCCCCCCCCAAATGATTCCGGGACCGAGAGACTACGAGCAGTACTTC	CASPPQMIPGPRDYEQYF
TRBJ2-1	TRBV14	.	.	TGTGCCAGCAGCGGGGGTACCCACAATGATCAGTTCTTC	CASSGGTHNDQFF
TRBJ1-2	TRBV24-1	TRBD1	few	TGTGCCACCAGTGAAGGGACAGGGACTAGCTATGGCTACACCTTC	CATSEGTGTSYGYTF
TRBJ2-5	TRBV28	.	.	TGTGCCAGCAGTTTATACCCAGAGGGACCGATCCAAGAGACCCAGTACTTC	CASSLYPEGPIQETQYF
TRBJ2-3	TRBV29-1	TRBD1	.	TGCAGCGCGACAGGGGAACGCCTCGGGGAGTATTTT	CSATGERLGEYF
TRBJ2-1	TRBV11-1	.	.	TGTGCCAGCAGCTTCAGGCCTCAGATATCCATTGAGAATGAGCAGTTCTTC	CASSFRPQISIENEQFF
TRBJ2-7	TRBV20-1	.	.	TGCAGTGCTCTGGGGGACGGCTGCGAGCAGTACTTC	CSALGDGCEQYF
TRBJ2-2	TRBV4-1	.	.	TGCGCCACGAGCCAAGATCCCCTTCGGGGGGCGGACACCGGGGAGCTGTTTTTT	CATSQDPLRGADTGELFF
TRBJ2-2	TRBV5-5	.	many	TGTGCCAGCAGCTATGGACAGTCGAACACCGGGGAGCTGTTTTTT	CASSYGQSNTGELFF
TRBJ2-3	TRBV29-1	.	once	TGCAGCGTTGAGTCGTGCCAGGGCCCAGATACACAGTATTTT	CSVESCQGPDTQYF
TRBJ2-5	TRBV10-3	.	.	TGTGCCATCAGTATGGACAAACAGACTCAGTACTTC	CAISMDKQTQYF